This T cell receptor beta chain was captured by sequencing in a study of cytomegalovirus exposure and HLA in healthy donors. PCR employed 60 Vbeta and 13 Jbeta primers. Sequenced by immunoSEQ multiplex PCR; TCRdb stores in-frame clones only, minus some. Found here are some 110,000 clones, around 78% of them singletons; the top ten hold about 6%. This clone was observed a single time. The sequencing sample was made of PBMCs. The receptor was derived from a male donor in good health and CMV-seronegative.

CDR3 sequence (DNA): TGTGCCAGCAGCGAGGGACAGGGAAGCTATGGCTACACCTTC. Protein product: CASSEGQGSYGYTF. The rearrangement links TRBV9 to TRBJ1-2; 9 bases map to TRBD1. Germline assignment: CDR1 SGDLS and CDR2 YYNGEE. The CDR3 loop spans 14 amino acids. V was clipped by 3 bases and J by 4 bases; unmatched bases: 4.